These 7 T cell receptor beta chains came from one sample sequenced in a study of technical replicates of blood from a few donors. Assay: immunoSEQ multiplex PCR; the TCRdb copy retains only in-frame clones and omits some. Counted here are 85,000 to 100,000 clones, approximately 96% occurring once; the ten biggest clones make up about 0.23%. Material for sequencing was T cells isolated from PBMCs. The receptor source for this set is a human donor in good health.

The rearrangement links TRBV15 to TRBJ2-7; 10 bases map to TRBD2. V lost 1 base to trimming and J lost 1 base; unmatched junction nucleotides: 13. The CDR3 spans 19 residues. CDR1 and CDR2 from the germline V gene are LNHNV and YYDKDF (reference sequence). The CDR3 here is CATSRVVRTSGADSYEQYF. The CDR3 DNA follows: TGTGCCACCAGCAGAGTTGTACGGACTAGCGGTGCTGATTCCTACGAGCAGTACTTC. Looking up the rest from reference TRBV15 and TRBJ2-7 gives the full variable domain: DAMVIQNPRYQVTQFGKPVTLSCSQTLNHNVMYWYQQKSSQAPKLLFHYYDKDFNNEADTPDNFQSRRPNTSFCFLDIRSPGLGDTAMYLCATSRVVRTSGADSYEQYFGPGTRLTVT.

The chain links TRBV5-1 to TRBJ2-1; D possibly corresponds to TRBD2 (6 bases). The CDR3 runs to 15 residues. V was cut by 2 bases and J by 3 bases, with 12 bases left in between. Germline CDR1 is SGHRS and CDR2 is YFSETQ. CDR3 sequence: CASSLTSTGYNEQFF. The CDR3 coding sequence is TGCGCCAGCAGCTTAACTAGCACAGGCTACAATGAGCAGTTCTTC.

This clone was detected only once. The chain employs TRBV18 and TRBJ2-3, with 8 bases fitting TRBD2. J gave up 3 bases and V 2 bases, and 1 base lay outside the gene matches. Germline values: CDR1 KGHSH, CDR2 LQKENI. The CDR3 length is 14 residues. CDR3 sequence reads: CASSPSGGTDTQYF. CDR3 DNA: TGTGCCAGCTCACCATCGGGAGGGACAGATACGCAGTATTTT.

The chain links TRBV7-9 to TRBJ2-2; D unclear. The V end lost 6 bases, the J end lost 7 bases, and 9 bases lay between the germline ends. In germline, CDR1 is SEHNR, CDR2 FQNEAQ (reference sequence). This CDR3 has 12 residues. The CDR3 region is CASRHSGGELFF. The CDR3 DNA reads TGTGCCAGCAGACACTCGGGCGGGGAGCTGTTTTTT.

The V and J genes are TRBV14 and TRBJ1-2, with D possibly TRBD1 on 5 matching bases. CDR3 length: 14 amino acids. V was pared by 2 bases and J by 8 bases, with 15 bases between. Germline V CDR1 and CDR2: SGHDN, FVKESK. In DNA form, the CDR3 reads TGTGCCAGCAGCCAATCCCAGGGAGGAGGAGGCTACACCTTC. It translates to CASSQSQGGGGYTF.

The rearrangement links TRBV4-1 to TRBJ1-1; D uncertain. Between the trimmed V and J ends, which lost 1 base and 0 bases, there was a span of 12 bases. Germline CDR1 is MGHRA and CDR2 is YSYEKL. The CDR3 length is 16 residues. The CDR3 protein is CASSQGSRRLNTEAFF. CDR3 in DNA: TGCGCCAGCAGCCAAGGCTCCCGGCGGCTGAACACTGAAGCTTTCTTT.

This rearrangement joins TRBV2 to TRBJ1-5; possible D gene TRBD1, 6 bases. Germline V gives CDR1 SNHLY, CDR2 FYNNEI. V lost 4 bases and J lost 3, with 16 bases in between. This CDR3 region has 16 residues. CDR3 bases: TGTGCCAGCAGTGTGGAGTTAGGGGGATTCAATCAGCCCCAGCATTTT. It is translated as CASSVELGGFNQPQHF.